This entry lists 23 T cell receptor beta chains sequenced from one sample in a study of T cell changes during pregnancy in multiple sclerosis. Method: immunoSEQ multiplex PCR; TCRdb's copy keeps in-frame clones and lacks some. Among tens of thousands of clones listed, 90% to 95% were seen once. The sample here was peripheral blood, taken in the second trimester of pregnancy. These receptors were taken from a female donor in good health, enrolled as a control in a pregnancy study.

V usage is TRBV4-3 and J usage is TRBJ2-2; 12 bases agree with TRBD1. The CDR3 has 17 residues. With 4 bases clipped from V and 5 bases from J, the junction kept 8 bases outside the gene matches. Germline lookup yields CDR1 LGHNA and CDR2 YSLEER. The DNA of the CDR3 is TGCGCCAGCAGCCGTTATCCGGGACAGGGGGCTACCGGGGAGCTGTTTTTT. Its translation is CASSRYPGQGATGELFF.

This clone has just one count. The chain has TRBV4-1 and TRBJ2-3; 9 bases agree with TRBD2. The trim removed 7 bases at V and 3 bases at J, leaving 11 bases unmatched. Germline CDR1 reads MGHRA; CDR2 reads YSYEKL. The CDR3 length is 16 residues. In nucleotides, the CDR3 is TGCGCCAGCAACCGCGGGAGGGAGGGCGGTACAGATACGCAGTATTTT. Protein: CASNRGREGGTDTQYF.

CDR3 sequence reads: CASSNPGTSGYNEQFF. In DNA, the CDR3 is TGTGCCAGTAGTAACCCCGGGACTAGCGGTTACAATGAGCAGTTCTTC. V gene TRBV19 combines with J gene TRBJ2-1; 11 nucleotides line up with TRBD2. The V segment lost 4 bases and the J segment 4 bases; nucleotides outside the gene matches: 6. CDR1 is LNHDA, CDR2 SQIVND, per germline (reference sequence). CDR3 size: 16 residues.

The V gene is TRBV30, the J gene TRBJ1-2, with TRBD1 as a possible D gene (6 bases). Trimming shortened V by 4 bases and J by 6 bases, and 9 bases separated the two germline ends. The CDR3 runs to 11 residues. CDR1 is GTSNPN, CDR2 SVGIG, per germline (reference sequence). The CDR3 DNA reads TGTGCCTGGAACACAGGGCATGGCTACACCTTC. Its protein is CAWNTGHGYTF.

The chain links TRBV5-4 to TRBJ1-2; 7 positions match TRBD1. This CDR3 spans 14 amino acids. The germline V gene encodes CDR1 SGHNT and CDR2 YYREEE (reference sequence). V gave up 1 base and J gave up 2 bases; unmatched junction bases: 2. The CDR3 DNA follows: TGTGCCAGCAGCTTGTCGGGACAGAACTATGGCTACACCTTC. It codes for CASSLSGQNYGYTF. The full variable domain, rest sourced from reference TRBV5-4 and TRBJ1-2, is ETGVTQSPTHLIKTRGQQVTLRCSSQSGHNTVSWYQQALGQGPQFIFQYYREEENGRGNFPPRFSGLQFPNYSSELNVNALELDDSALYLCASSLSGQNYGYTFGSGTRLTVV.

The CDR3 sequence: CASSLAIGELFF. The CDR3 DNA reads TGTGCCAGCAGCTTAGCTATCGGGGAGCTGTTTTTT. J is TRBJ2-2 and V is TRBV7-2, with D unclear. This CDR3 has 12 residues. The V end was cut by 0 bases, the J end by 7 bases, with 3 bases between. Per the germline V gene, CDR1 is SGHTA and CDR2 is FQGNSA.

The chain couples TRBV10-3 to TRBJ2-1; 7 bases line up with TRBD2. V gave up 4 bases and J gave up 0 bases; unmatched junction bases: 6. Germline CDR1 and CDR2: ENHRY and SYGVKD. This CDR3 contains 16 residues. The CDR3 region is CAISGAGDPSYNEQFF. The CDR3 coding sequence is TGTGCCATCAGTGGCGCGGGGGACCCCTCCTACAATGAGCAGTTCTTC.

V and J are TRBV5-5 and TRBJ1-1; possibly TRBD1 for D (6 bases). From germline, CDR1 is SGHKS and CDR2 YYEKEE (reference sequence). This CDR3 has 13 amino acids. The V gene lost 2 bases and the J gene lost 4 bases, with 9 bases spanning the gap. CDR3 residues: CASSFGQSTEAFF. DNA of the CDR3: TGTGCCAGCAGCTTCGGACAGAGCACTGAAGCTTTCTTT.

The rearrangement links TRBV14 to TRBJ2-4; weak D call: TRBD2 (5 bases). This CDR3 has 17 residues. The V end lost 1 base, the J end lost 1 base, and 14 bases lay between the germline ends. The V gene's germline CDR1 is SGHDN and CDR2 FVKESK. The CDR3 DNA reads as TGTGCCAGCAGCCAAGGGGTCCTCCGAGGGGCCAAAAACATTCAGTACTTC. Translation: CASSQGVLRGAKNIQYF. Together with reference TRBV14 and TRBJ2-4, the CDR3 gives the full variable domain: EAGVTQFPSHSVIEKGQTVTLRCDPISGHDNLYWYRRVMGKEIKFLLHFVKESKQDESGMPNNRFLAERTGGTYSTLKVQPAELEDSGVYFCASSQGVLRGAKNIQYFGAGTRLSVL.

This clone has a single count. V usage is TRBV19 and J usage is TRBJ1-3, with D tentatively TRBD1 (5 bases). The germline V gene encodes CDR1 LNHDA and CDR2 SQIVND (reference sequence). The CDR3 length is 13 residues. The V end was cut by 3 bases, the J end by 6 bases, with 9 bases between. The CDR3 nucleotides read TGTGCCAGTAGTATGACAGTTGCAAACACCATATATTTT. It codes for CASSMTVANTIYF.

The V gene is TRBV11-2, the J gene TRBJ2-5, with 8 bases matching TRBD2. This CDR3 has 15 residues. After removal of 3 bases from V and 1 base from J, the junction contained 4 bases not matched to a gene. Per the germline V gene, CDR1 is SGHAT and CDR2 is FQNNGV. CDR3 amino acids: CASSFRGGPQETQYF. The CDR3 DNA follows: TGTGCCAGCAGCTTCCGGGGGGGCCCCCAAGAGACCCAGTACTTC.

The rearrangement joins TRBV5-1 to TRBJ2-7, with a tentative D call TRBD2 (5 bases). The CDR3 runs to 14 residues. Trimming shortened V by 0 bases and J by 6 bases, and 13 bases separated the two germline ends. CDR1 is SGHRS, CDR2 YFSETQ, per germline. The CDR3 DNA reads as TGCGCCAGCAGCTTGGGGCTAGCCGTGGGCGAGCAGTACTTC. It yields the protein CASSLGLAVGEQYF.

The chain is built from TRBV6-6 and TRBJ2-3; D is unresolved. The CDR3 loop spans 15 amino acids. CDR1 and CDR2 from the germline V gene are MNHNY and SVGAGI (reference sequence). Trimming shortened V by 0 bases and J by 3 bases, and 10 bases separated the two germline ends. The chain's CDR3 is CASSYSAATTDTQYF. In DNA form, the CDR3 reads TGTGCCAGCAGTTACTCTGCGGCAACTACAGATACGCAGTATTTT.

The chain recombines TRBV30 with TRBJ2-5; 12 bases line up with TRBD2. The CDR3 loop spans 17 amino acids. The trim removed 2 bases at V and 5 bases at J, leaving 12 bases unmatched. CDR1 and CDR2 (germline): GTSNPN, SVGIG (reference sequence). CDR3 bases: TGTGCCTGGAGTAGGATGGCTAGCGGGGGGGCCCGGGAGACCCAGTACTTC. Amino acid sequence: CAWSRMASGGARETQYF.

The chain has TRBV6-1 and TRBJ1-6; maybe TRBD1 (5 bases). This CDR3 comprises 17 residues. CDR1 is MNHNS and CDR2 is SASEGT in the germline V gene. Trimming took 1 base from V and 2 from J, leaving 12 bases between them. Written as DNA, the CDR3 is TGTGCCAGCAGTGAAGTAAGGGGCCGCACCTATAATTCACCCCTCCACTTT. It yields the protein CASSEVRGRTYNSPLHF.

This chain joins TRBV10-3 and TRBJ2-3; 7 bases are shared with TRBD2. CDR3 length equals 15 residues. CDR1 ENHRY and CDR2 SYGVKD come from the germline V gene. The V segment lost 8 bases and the J segment 0 bases; nucleotides outside the gene matches: 8. The CDR3 here is CAILERGGSTDTQYF. The CDR3, as DNA: TGTGCCATCCTTGAGCGGGGCGGAAGCACAGATACGCAGTATTTT.

Concerning this clone itself: At the DNA level, this CDR3 is encoded by other sequences in the same sample as well. The chain recombines TRBV9 with TRBJ2-3; TRBD2 is a possible D gene (6 bases). V was pared by 0 bases and J by 1 base, with 9 bases between. Per germline, CDR1 SGDLS and CDR2 YYNGEE. The CDR3 has 15 residues. The CDR3 reads CASSVGGGGTDTQYF. The CDR3 coding sequence is TGTGCCAGCAGCGTAGGTGGCGGGGGCACAGATACGCAGTATTTT. Using reference TRBV9 and TRBJ2-3 for the parts outside the CDR3, the full variable domain is DSGVTQTPKHLITATGQRVTLRCSPRSGDLSVYWYQQSLDQGLQFLIQYYNGEERAKGNILERFSAQQFPDLHSELNLSSLELGDSALYFCASSVGGGGTDTQYFGPGTRLTVL.

A few counts support this clone. V usage is TRBV2 and J usage is TRBJ1-6; 9 positions match TRBD1. Germline CDR1 reads SNHLY; CDR2 reads FYNNEI. The CDR3 covers 15 residues. The ends lost 4 bases at V and 9 bases at J; junction bases unmatched: 7. In nucleotides, the CDR3 is TGTGCCAGCAGTGTTCGGACAGGGGCCTCTTCACCCCTCCACTTT. Translated: CASSVRTGASSPLHF.

The chain combines TRBV5-1 with TRBJ2-7, with 10 bases aligning to TRBD1. This CDR3 is built from 13 residues. The V gene's germline CDR1 is SGHRS and CDR2 YFSETQ. V shed 5 bases and J 6 bases; nucleotides not matched to a gene: 5. CDR3 sequence (DNA): TGCGCCAGCAGGGAGACAGGGGGCGTCGAGCAGTACTTC. It yields the protein CASRETGGVEQYF.

For the CDR3, the DNA is TGTGCCAGCAGTCCGGGACAGTCCTATGGCTACACCTTC. It encodes CASSPGQSYGYTF. The chain uses TRBV2 and TRBJ1-2; 7 bases align to TRBD1. V gave up 5 bases and J gave up 4 bases; unmatched junction bases: 4. CDR3 size: 13 residues. Germline assignment: CDR1 SNHLY and CDR2 FYNNEI.

The chain links TRBV30 to TRBJ2-1, with D unresolved. V lost 0 bases and J lost 7, with 4 bases in between. The germline V gene encodes CDR1 GTSNPN and CDR2 SVGIG (reference sequence). The CDR3 sequence is 11 residues long. The CDR3 bases are TGTGCCTGGAGTGTTCGTAATGAGCAGTTCTTC. It codes for CAWSVRNEQFF.

This clone was seen only once. This chain connects TRBV7-9 to TRBJ2-7; tentatively, D is TRBD1 (5 bases). The CDR3 is made up of 14 amino acids. Deletions cut 5 bases from V and 0 bases from J, with 11 bases between. CDR1 SEHNR and CDR2 FQNEAQ come from the germline V gene (reference sequence). CDR3 bases: TGTGCCAGCAGCGCTCTAGGGGCCTCCTACGAGCAGTACTTC. It yields the protein CASSALGASYEQYF.

This chain joins TRBV5-6 and TRBJ2-1; TRBD1 matches 8 bases. V trimming: 4 bases; J trimming: 7 bases; junction bases outside the gene matches: 1. The CDR3 consists of 12 residues. Germline CDR1 SGHDT, CDR2 YYEEEE. CDR3 DNA sequence: TGTGCCAGCAGCCGGACAGGGAATGAGCAGTTCTTC. This gives the protein CASSRTGNEQFF.